This T cell receptor beta chain derives from a study of OX40 agonist ivuxolimab in advanced cancers. For the study at large: Of the patients, three showed partial responses, one with hepatocellular carcinoma and two with cutaneous melanoma. Overall study findings and caveats: Certain nonresponders additionally had low normalized T-cell clonal expansion. Clonal expansion from baseline to week 6 occurred in both CD4+ and CD8+ T cells. Among T cells, CD8+ cells averaged more expanded clones than CD4+ cells.

In germline, CDR1 is SNHLY, CDR2 FYNNEI. V was shortened by 4 bases and J by 7 bases, with 11 bases between the two germline ends. The CDR3 contains 12 residues. Sequenced by immunoSEQ multiplex PCR; TCRdb stores in-frame clones only, minus some. The table shows 45,000 to 60,000 clones, with roughly 77% occurring only once. A word on this clone: Antigen unknown.

This clonotype originated in an adult with an advanced solid tumor such as melanoma, head and neck, liver or kidney cancer. This chain uses TRBV2 with TRBJ2-7; D unclear. The source material was CD4+ or CD8+ T cells sorted from blood, sampled in a trial of the OX40 agonist ivuxolimab. For the CDR3, the DNA is TGTGCCAGCAGTGTTTCTTCGGCGGAGCAGTACTTC. Translation: CASSVSSAEQYF.